The source of this T cell receptor beta chain is a study of identical twins. Broader study findings: Cord blood's abundant beta clonotypes had fewer insertions, unlike memory repertoires. Twin-shared out-of-frame alpha sequences were enriched for low generation probability.

A remark on this clonotype: Its matching antigen is unknown.

MiXCR was run by TCRdb on the 5' RACE reads, yielding one entry per CDR3 protein. The profile shows approximately 1.8 million distinct CDR3 sequences, around a third of them singletons. The CDR3 covers 13 residues. The J segment lost 4 bases and the V segment lost 6 bases, leaving 7 bases of the junction unmatched. Looked up from germline, CDR1 is SQVTM and CDR2 is ANQGSEA. This chain uses TRBV29-1 with TRBJ1-2, with TRBD1 identical over 8 bases. This TCR was recovered from a newborn girl in good health. The sequenced sample consisted of cord blood. CDR3 bases: TGCAGCGTCCTGACAGGGGCGAGCTATGGCTACACCTTC. Its translation: CSVLTGASYGYTF.